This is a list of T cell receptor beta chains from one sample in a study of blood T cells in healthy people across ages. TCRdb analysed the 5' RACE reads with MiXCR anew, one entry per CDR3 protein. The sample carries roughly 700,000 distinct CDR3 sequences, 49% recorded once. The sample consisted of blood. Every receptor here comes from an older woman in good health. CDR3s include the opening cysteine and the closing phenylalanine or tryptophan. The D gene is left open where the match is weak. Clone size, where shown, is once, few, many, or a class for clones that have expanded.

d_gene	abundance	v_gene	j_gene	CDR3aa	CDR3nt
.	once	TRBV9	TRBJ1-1	CASSVAGYTEAFF	TGTGCCAGCAGCGTAGCAGGGTACACTGAAGCTTTCTTT
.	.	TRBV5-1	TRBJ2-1	CASSFIQLGVNEQFF	TGCGCCAGCAGCTTTATACAGTTGGGTGTCAATGAGCAGTTCTTC
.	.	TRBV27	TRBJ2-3	CAGSWGDHTDAQYF	TGTGCCGGCAGTTGGGGGGATCACACAGATGCGCAGTATTTT
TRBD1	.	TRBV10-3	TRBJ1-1	CAISRQGAEAFF	TGTGCCATCAGCCGACAGGGCGCTGAAGCTTTCTTT
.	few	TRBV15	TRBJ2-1	CATRTGLDYNEQFF	TGTGCCACCAGGACCGGACTGGATTACAATGAGCAGTTCTTC
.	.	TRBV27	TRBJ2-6	CASSLWGAGANVLTF	TGTGCCAGCAGTTTATGGGGGGCTGGGGCCAACGTCCTGACTTTC
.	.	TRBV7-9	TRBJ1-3	CASSGSQRISGNTIYF	TGTGCCAGCAGCGGCTCACAGAGAATCTCTGGAAACACCATATATTTT
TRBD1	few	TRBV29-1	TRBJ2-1	CSVVGGTGGFNEQFF	TGCAGCGTTGTTGGGGGGACAGGGGGGTTCAATGAGCAGTTCTTC
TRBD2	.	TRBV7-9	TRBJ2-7	CASSTPGLASSYEQYF	TGTGCCAGCAGCACCCCGGGACTAGCGTCTTCCTACGAGCAGTACTTC
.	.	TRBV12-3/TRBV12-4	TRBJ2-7	CASSLTGAFYNEQYF	TGTGCCAGCAGTTTAACGGGAGCATTCTACAATGAGCAGTACTTC
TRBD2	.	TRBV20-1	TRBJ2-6	CSASPGGVTNVLTF	TGCAGTGCTAGTCCGGGGGGGGTGACCAACGTCCTGACTTTC
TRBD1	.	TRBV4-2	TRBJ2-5	CASSQRGQPETQYF	TGTGCCAGCAGCCAAAGGGGACAGCCGGAGACCCAGTACTTC
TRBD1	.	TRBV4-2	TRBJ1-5	CASSRTPSGGGSNQPQHF	TGTGCCAGCAGCCGAACACCCTCAGGGGGAGGAAGCAATCAGCCCCAGCATTTT
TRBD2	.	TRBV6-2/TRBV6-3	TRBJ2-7	CASSYNWREPTYEQYF	TGTGCCAGCAGTTACAACTGGCGGGAGCCTACCTACGAGCAGTACTTC
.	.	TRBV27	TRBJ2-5	CASSFWGPSQETQYF	TGTGCCAGCAGTTTTTGGGGTCCTAGCCAAGAGACCCAGTACTTC
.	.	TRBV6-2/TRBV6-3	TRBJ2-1	CASSGTGLREFF	TGTGCCAGCAGCGGAACGGGCCTAAGGGAGTTCTTC
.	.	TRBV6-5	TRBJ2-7	CASSYTSSELGALEQYF	TGTGCCAGCAGTTACACTTCTAGCGAGCTGGGGGCCCTCGAGCAGTACTTC
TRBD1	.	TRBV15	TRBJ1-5	CATKSGTGGMENQPQHF	TGTGCCACCAAATCCGGGACAGGGGGCATGGAGAATCAGCCCCAGCATTTT
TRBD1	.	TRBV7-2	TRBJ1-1	CASSFPKGGTGADTEAFF	TGTGCCAGCAGCTTCCCAAAAGGGGGGACAGGGGCTGACACTGAAGCTTTCTTT
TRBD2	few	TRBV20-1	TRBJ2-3	CSAGTASGRRTDTQYF	TGCAGTGCTGGGACTGCTAGCGGGAGACGTACAGATACGCAGTATTTT
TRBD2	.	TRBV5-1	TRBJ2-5	CASSYPGLAGVQETQYF	TGCGCCAGCAGCTATCCGGGACTAGCGGGAGTTCAAGAGACCCAGTACTTC
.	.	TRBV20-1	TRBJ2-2	CSASSGHKLNTGELFF	TGCAGTGCTAGTTCGGGACATAAACTAAACACCGGGGAGCTGTTTTTT
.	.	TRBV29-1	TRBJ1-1	CSSKSGTQNTEAFF	TGCAGCTCAAAATCCGGGACACAGAACACTGAAGCTTTCTTT
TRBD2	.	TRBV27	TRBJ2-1	CASSFGLAVPGEQFF	TGTGCCAGCAGTTTTGGACTAGCGGTGCCTGGGGAGCAGTTCTTC
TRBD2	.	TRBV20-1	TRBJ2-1	CSARDRSGRNEQFF	TGCAGTGCTAGAGATCGTAGCGGGAGGAATGAGCAGTTCTTC
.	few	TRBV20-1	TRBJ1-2	CSARGGARGGGYTF	TGCAGTGCTAGAGGTGGAGCCAGGGGCGGTGGCTACACCTTC